A few counts support the clone carrying this T cell receptor beta chain. Its antigen is undetermined. This CDR3 has 15 amino acids. Looked up from germline, CDR1 is KGHSH and CDR2 is LQKENI. V lost 4 bases and J 7 bases, leaving 20 bases between the germline ends. These data are taken from a study of blood T cells in healthy people across ages. Whole-study findings and limits: Calculation of diversity from one million T cells yielded estimates considered to be underestimates. Naive CD4+ cell counts and diversity both ran higher in long-lived than in aged donors.

A J-beta primer mix and a sample-barcoded 5' primer were used in a second PCR of about 6 to 12 cycles. A minimum of 2.5 million CDR3-containing paired-end reads was obtained for each sample. One entry per CDR3 protein, called by TCRdb with MiXCR from the 5' RACE reads. The sample lists 600,000 to 850,000 distinct CDR3 sequences, about 42% occurring once. At least 6 million PBMCs were isolated per sample. The rearrangement links TRBV18 to TRBJ2-7; perhaps TRBD1 as D (5 bases). This receptor was identified in a woman aged 55 to 70 in good health. Material for sequencing was blood. CDR3 in amino acids: CASSRGHGSQGEQYF. The CDR3 region has the DNA TGTGCCAGCTCACGAGGACACGGGTCCCAAGGGGAGCAGTACTTC.